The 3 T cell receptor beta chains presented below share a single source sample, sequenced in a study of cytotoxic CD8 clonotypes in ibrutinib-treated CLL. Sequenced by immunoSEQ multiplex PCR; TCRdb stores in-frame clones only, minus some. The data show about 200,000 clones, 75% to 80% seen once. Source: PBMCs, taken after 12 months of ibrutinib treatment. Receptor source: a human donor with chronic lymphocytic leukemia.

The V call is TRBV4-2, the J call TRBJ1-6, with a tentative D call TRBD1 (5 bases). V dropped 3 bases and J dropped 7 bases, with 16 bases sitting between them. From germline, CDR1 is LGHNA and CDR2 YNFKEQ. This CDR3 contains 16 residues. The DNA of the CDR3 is TGTGCCAGCAGCCACACCGCCGGCCAGGGAAATTCACCCCTCCACTTT. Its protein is CASSHTAGQGNSPLHF.

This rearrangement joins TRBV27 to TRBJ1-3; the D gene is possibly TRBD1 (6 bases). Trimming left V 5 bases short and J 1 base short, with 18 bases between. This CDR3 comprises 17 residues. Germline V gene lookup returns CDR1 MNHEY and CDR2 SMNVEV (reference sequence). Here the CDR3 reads CASSLTPQGSSGNTIYF. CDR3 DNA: TGTGCCAGCAGTCTAACCCCACAGGGCTCTTCTGGAAACACCATATATTTT.

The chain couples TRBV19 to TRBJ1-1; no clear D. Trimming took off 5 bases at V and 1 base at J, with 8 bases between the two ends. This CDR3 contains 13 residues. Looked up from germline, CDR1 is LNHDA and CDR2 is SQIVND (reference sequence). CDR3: CASSPAENTEAFF. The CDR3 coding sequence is TGTGCCAGTAGTCCCGCGGAGAACACTGAAGCTTTCTTT. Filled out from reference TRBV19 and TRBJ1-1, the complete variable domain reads DGGITQSPKYLFRKEGQNVTLSCEQNLNHDAMYWYRQDPGQGLRLIYYSQIVNDFQKGDIAEGYSVSREKKESFPLTVTSAQKNPTAFYLCASSPAENTEAFFGQGTRLTVV.